The clone carrying this TCR beta chain was detected only a few times. Its matching antigen is unknown. V lost 4 bases and J lost 6, with 8 bases in between. Looked up from germline, CDR1 is KGHDR and CDR2 is SFDVKD. This CDR3 is 13 amino acids long. Around 6 milliliters of peripheral blood were drawn at each of two time points. These data originate in a study of prognosis after radiotherapy for stage I lung cancer. Study-level results: Compared with a median of roughly 9,400 beforehand, unique TCR clone counts dropped to about 7,000 after stereotactic body radiation therapy.

Amplicons of TCR beta CDR3 were generated from genomic DNA by two-round multiplex PCR. Gene-specific primers for each TRBV and TRBJ gene drove first-round PCR. Universal primers were used in the second round of PCR. MiXCR was run by TCRdb on the multiplex PCR reads, yielding one entry per CDR3 protein. The sample gives under 35,000 distinct CDR3 sequences, roughly two fifths of which show up once; 15% to 19% is in the top ten. The receptor was isolated from a donor older than 45 with non-small cell lung cancer. Specimen: PBMCs, collected before or after stereotactic body radiation therapy (not recorded which). The chain is built from TRBV24-1 and TRBJ1-4; D not certain. The CDR3 spells CATSDRIDEKLFF. The CDR3 DNA reads as TGTGCCACCAGTGACAGAATAGATGAAAAACTGTTTTTT.